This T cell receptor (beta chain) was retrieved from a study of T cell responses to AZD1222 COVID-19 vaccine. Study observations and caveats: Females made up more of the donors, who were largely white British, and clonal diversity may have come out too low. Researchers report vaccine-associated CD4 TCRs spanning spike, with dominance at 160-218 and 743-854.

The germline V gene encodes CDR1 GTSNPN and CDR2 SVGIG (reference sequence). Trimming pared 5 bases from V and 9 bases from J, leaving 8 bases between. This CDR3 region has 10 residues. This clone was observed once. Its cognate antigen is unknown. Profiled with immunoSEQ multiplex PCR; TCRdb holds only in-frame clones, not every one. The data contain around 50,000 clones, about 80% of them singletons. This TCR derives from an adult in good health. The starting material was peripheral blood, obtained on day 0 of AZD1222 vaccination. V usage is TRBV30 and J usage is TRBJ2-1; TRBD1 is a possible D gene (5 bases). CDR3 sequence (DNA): TGTGCCTGGGGGGCGGTTGAGCAGTTCTTC. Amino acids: CAWGAVEQFF. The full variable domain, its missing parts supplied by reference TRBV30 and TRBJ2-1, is SQTIHQWPATLVQPVGSPLSLECTVEGTSNPNLYWYRQAAGRGLQLLFYSVGIGQISSEVPQNLSASRPQDRQFILSSKKLLLSDSGFYLCAWGAVEQFFGPGTRLTVL.